Listed below are T cell receptor beta chains from one sample, sequenced in a study of blood T cell repertoires in COVID-19. Produced via immunoSEQ multiplex PCR; TCRdb's table is partial and in-frame only. The sample has around 140,000 clones; 75% to 90% are singletons. Sequencing input: PBMCs or T cells enriched from blood (not recorded which). All receptors come from a man in his 60s who had recovered from COVID-19. CDR3s include the opening cysteine and the closing phenylalanine or tryptophan. A D gene is named only where the DNA matches it firmly. Only some rows state a clone size, as once, few, many or a class for expanded clones.

J	length	size	V	D	DNA	CDR3
TRBJ1-1	12	NA	TRBV5-1	TRBD1	TGCGCCAGCAGCTTCGACAGGGTTCAAGCTTTCTTT	CASSFDRVQAFF
TRBJ1-2	12	NA	TRBV2	NA	TGTGCCAGCACTGGGGCCGGCTATGGCTACACCTTC	CASTGAGYGYTF
TRBJ2-1	13	NA	TRBV7-9	NA	TGTGCCAGCAGCTTAGGCGCTTACAATGAGCAGTTCTTC	CASSLGAYNEQFF
TRBJ2-7	14	NA	TRBV14	NA	TGTGCCAGCAGCCAAGCTAACAGGGTCTACGAGCAGTACTTC	CASSQANRVYEQYF
TRBJ2-1	15	NA	TRBV7-6	TRBD2	TGTGCCAGCAGCTTAGGTAGCGGGAGAATAAATGAGCAGTTCTTC	CASSLGSGRINEQFF
TRBJ1-2	11	NA	TRBV12-3/TRBV12-4	NA	TGTGCCAGCAGCCAGGGTTTTGGCTACACCTTC	CASSQGFGYTF
TRBJ1-2	15	NA	TRBV5-5	TRBD1	TGTGCCAGCAGCTTATGGACAGGGGACTTCTATGGCTACACCTTC	CASSLWTGDFYGYTF
TRBJ2-6	17	NA	TRBV14	NA	TGTGCCAGCAGCCAAGAACTTGGGAGGAATGGGGCCAACGTCCTGACTTTC	CASSQELGRNGANVLTF
TRBJ2-5	13	NA	TRBV5-4	NA	TGTGCCAGCAGCTTAACGGGTATGGAGACCCAGTACTTC	CASSLTGMETQYF
TRBJ1-1	14	NA	TRBV19	NA	TGTGCCAGTGGCGACGACAGGTTTCGAACTGAAGCTTTCTTT	CASGDDRFRTEAFF
TRBJ2-7	14	NA	TRBV2	TRBD1	TGTGCCAGCAGAGAACAGGGGCCATCCTACGAGCAGTACTTC	CASREQGPSYEQYF
TRBJ1-2	15	once	TRBV7-3	NA	TGTGCCAGCAGCCCGAGGACAGACAGCATCTATGGCTACACCTTC	CASSPRTDSIYGYTF
TRBJ2-5	16	NA	TRBV5-1	NA	TGCGCCAGCAGCTTGGAGGAGCTTGGCGGCCGCAGGGCCCAGTACTTC	CASSLEELGGRRAQYF
TRBJ2-5	16	NA	TRBV7-6	TRBD1	TGTGCCAGCAGCTCCGCCGGGACAGGGGGGGAGGAGACCCAGTACTTC	CASSSAGTGGEETQYF
TRBJ2-7	17	NA	TRBV18	TRBD2	TGTGCCAGCTCTCCCACTAGCGGGGGCTCTAGCTCCTACGAGCAGTACTTC	CASSPTSGGSSSYEQYF
TRBJ2-2	15	NA	TRBV5-1	NA	TGCGCCAGCAGCTTAAGGACGGGAAACACCGGGGAGCTGTTTTTT	CASSLRTGNTGELFF
TRBJ2-1	13	NA	TRBV28	NA	TGTGCCAGCAGTTTGGGCTGGAACGATGAGCAGTTCTTC	CASSLGWNDEQFF
TRBJ2-3	17	NA	TRBV30	TRBD2	TGTGCCTGGAGTAGAATAGCGGGGGGGCTGAGCACAGATACGCAGTATTTT	CAWSRIAGGLSTDTQYF
TRBJ2-7	12	NA	TRBV18	TRBD1	TGTGCCAGCTCACGGGACAGGTTCGAGCAGTACTTC	CASSRDRFEQYF
TRBJ1-6	14	NA	TRBV5-4	NA	TGTGCCAGCAGCCTGGGCCAGTGGAATTCACCCCTCCACTTT	CASSLGQWNSPLHF
TRBJ1-2	13	NA	TRBV27	NA	TGTGCCAGCAGTAAAGTGGCTTCGTATGGCTACACCTTC	CASSKVASYGYTF
TRBJ1-1	15	NA	TRBV5-1	NA	TGCGCCAGTGGCGCGGCGACCTCAGCGAACACTGAAGCTTTCTTT	CASGAATSANTEAFF
TRBJ2-7	13	NA	TRBV30	NA	TGTGCCTGGAGGTGGGGACTCGAAAACGAGCAGTACTTC	CAWRWGLENEQYF
TRBJ2-3	16	NA	TRBV10-1	TRBD2	TGCGCCAGCAGTGATGGACTAGCGGGGGGTCCAGATACGCAGTATTTT	CASSDGLAGGPDTQYF
TRBJ2-3	13	few	TRBV5-1	TRBD2	TGCGCCAGCAGTACTAGCGGGGGCGATACGCAGTATTTT	CASSTSGGDTQYF
TRBJ2-1	15	NA	TRBV7-3	NA	TGTGCCAGCAGCTTAAGACTTTCGGGCTACAATGAGCAGTTCTTC	CASSLRLSGYNEQFF
TRBJ2-5	13	NA	TRBV10-2	NA	TGCGCCAGCAGCTCCGGGAATAAAGAGACCCAGTACTTC	CASSSGNKETQYF
TRBJ1-6	12	few	TRBV5-1	TRBD1	TGCGCCAGCAGCACAGGGGGTCCACCCCTCCACTTT	CASSTGGPPLHF
TRBJ1-2	11	NA	TRBV30	NA	TGTGCCTGGAGTCCTGGGGCTGGCTACACCTTC	CAWSPGAGYTF
TRBJ2-5	15	NA	TRBV5-1	TRBD1	TGCGCCAGCAGCTTGGGGACAGGGGAGGGAGAGACCCAGTACTTC	CASSLGTGEGETQYF
TRBJ2-7	15	NA	TRBV11-2	TRBD2	TGTGCCAGCAGCAGCAGTCTAGCGGGGACCTACGAGCAGTACTTC	CASSSSLAGTYEQYF
TRBJ2-2	18	NA	TRBV7-2	TRBD2	TGTGCCAGCAGCTTAGCCCTTTCTAGCGGGAGGTCCACCGGGGAGCTGTTTTTT	CASSLALSSGRSTGELFF
TRBJ2-2	15	NA	TRBV5-6	TRBD2	TGTGCCAGCAGCCAAAGCGGGGGGCCAACCGGGGAGCTGTTTTTT	CASSQSGGPTGELFF
TRBJ1-4	13	NA	TRBV12-3/TRBV12-4	NA	TGTGCCAGCAGTTTGTTCCTTAATGAAAAACTGTTTTTT	CASSLFLNEKLFF
TRBJ1-5	15	NA	TRBV7-9	NA	TGTGCCAGCAGCTTAAGTGGGCAGGGGAGTCAGCCCCAGCATTTT	CASSLSGQGSQPQHF
TRBJ1-6	12	NA	TRBV15	NA	TGTGCCACCAGCATATCGGAAGGGGCCCTCCACTTT	CATSISEGALHF
TRBJ2-2	16	NA	TRBV27	NA	TGTGCCAGCAGTCCACTATCCCTACATAACACCGGGGAGCTGTTTTTT	CASSPLSLHNTGELFF